A selection of T cell receptor beta chains follows, all from one sample in a study of spatial heterogeneity in lung cancer. TCRdb ran MiXCR on the 5' RACE reads and lists one entry per CDR3 protein. The sample holds about 8,400 distinct CDR3 sequences; around 5% are singletons and the top ten take over 13%. The sequences come from lung tumor tissue, collected at surgery. The receptors stem from a female donor with early-stage non-small cell lung cancer. The CDR3 runs from the conserved cysteine through the conserved F or W. The order of the fields is V gene, J gene, D gene, clone size, CDR3 protein, CDR3 DNA. D genes are given only for firm matches. Some rows mark clone size as missing; the rest say once, few, many or name a class of expanded clone.

>TRBV5-4|TRBJ2-3|.|many
CASRPELVTDTQYF
TGTGCCAGCAGGCCCGAACTAGTAACAGATACGCAGTATTTT
>TRBV20-1|TRBJ2-3|.|.
CSASIAGLDTQYF
TGCAGTGCTAGTATCGCGGGACTAGATACGCAGTATTTT
>TRBV13|TRBJ2-2|.|many
CASKVSWDSGELFF
TGTGCCAGCAAAGTTTCGTGGGATTCCGGGGAGCTGTTTTTT
>TRBV20-1|TRBJ1-5|.|many
CSARVSDNQPQHF
TGCAGTGCTAGAGTCTCAGATAATCAGCCCCAGCATTTT
>TRBV6-6|TRBJ2-5|.|few
CASSNEASSTQYF
TGTGCCAGCAGTAACGAGGCTAGCTCGACCCAGTACTTC
>TRBV6-5|TRBJ2-3|TRBD2|medium-sized
CASRKSGRAQDTQYF
TGTGCCAGCAGAAAAAGCGGGAGGGCTCAAGATACGCAGTATTTT
>TRBV7-2|TRBJ2-3|TRBD2|many
CASFPSGDTDTQYF
TGTGCCAGCTTCCCTAGCGGAGACACAGATACGCAGTATTTT
>TRBV28|TRBJ2-7|.|many
CASSLSGPYEQYF
TGTGCCAGCAGTTTATCCGGACCCTACGAGCAGTACTTC
>TRBV10-3|TRBJ2-3|.|many
CAISESGTVGDTQYF
TGTGCCATCAGTGAGTCTGGGACCGTTGGGGATACGCAGTATTTT
>TRBV7-9|TRBJ1-3|.|many
CASTLGSGNTIYF
TGTGCCAGCACCCTTGGCTCTGGAAACACCATATATTTT
>TRBV29-1|TRBJ1-1|.|few
CSVDPAESTEAFF
TGCAGCGTTGACCCAGCAGAGTCCACTGAAGCTTTCTTT
>TRBV20-1|TRBJ2-1|TRBD2|many
CSALDSGRADNEQFF
TGCAGTGCGCTAGATAGCGGGAGGGCCGACAATGAGCAGTTCTTC
>TRBV28|TRBJ2-7|.|medium-sized
CASSLGLDEQYF
TGTGCCAGCAGTTTAGGTCTAGACGAGCAGTACTTC
>TRBV11-2|TRBJ1-5|.|medium-sized
CASSSVGFNQPQHF
TGTGCCAGCAGTTCAGTGGGCTTTAATCAGCCCCAGCATTTT
>TRBV6-1|TRBJ2-7|TRBD2|many
CASSEGGRNYEQYF
TGTGCCAGCAGTGAGGGCGGGAGGAACTACGAGCAGTACTTC
>TRBV12-3/TRBV12-4|TRBJ2-2|TRBD1|medium-sized
CASSFRGRGTGELFF
TGTGCCAGCAGTTTCAGGGGGCGAGGGACCGGGGAGCTGTTTTTT
>TRBV5-8|TRBJ2-3|.|few
CASSLTYGLHTDTQYF
TGTGCCAGCAGCTTGACATACGGACTCCACACAGATACGCAGTATTTT
>TRBV6-5|TRBJ1-4|TRBD1|medium-sized
CASSYSDRDNEKLFF
TGTGCCAGCAGTTACTCGGACAGGGATAATGAAAAACTGTTTTTT
>TRBV6-5|TRBJ2-7|.|large
CASGGKPYEQYF
TGTGCCAGCGGAGGAAAGCCGTACGAGCAGTACTTC
>TRBV20-1|TRBJ2-5|.|many
CSTTEGGETQYF
TGCAGCACGACTGAGGGGGGAGAGACCCAGTACTTC
>TRBV4-1|TRBJ1-2|.|many
CASSLQPTGINYGYTF
TGCGCCAGCAGTCTACAACCGACAGGAATTAACTATGGCTACACCTTC
>TRBV7-9|TRBJ1-1|TRBD1|medium-sized
CASSTGQGLAEAFF
TGTGCCAGCAGCACCGGACAGGGGCTGGCTGAAGCTTTCTTT
>TRBV7-2|TRBJ2-1|.|many
CASSWQGSFGYNEQFF
TGTGCCAGCAGCTGGCAGGGATCATTTGGCTACAATGAGCAGTTCTTC
>TRBV4-1|TRBJ2-7|.|many
CASSREPGAQQYF
TGCGCCAGCAGCCGGGAACCGGGGGCACAGCAGTACTTC
>TRBV2|TRBJ2-7|.|many
CASMGRVAYEQYF
TGTGCCAGCATGGGGCGGGTGGCATACGAGCAGTACTTC
>TRBV5-1|TRBJ1-5|TRBD1|.
CASSESGGHQPQHF
TGCGCCAGCAGCGAATCAGGGGGCCACCAGCCCCAGCATTTT
>TRBV11-2|TRBJ1-2|.|medium-sized
CASSLDSSPYGYTF
TGTGCCAGCAGCTTGGACAGTTCTCCCTATGGCTACACCTTC